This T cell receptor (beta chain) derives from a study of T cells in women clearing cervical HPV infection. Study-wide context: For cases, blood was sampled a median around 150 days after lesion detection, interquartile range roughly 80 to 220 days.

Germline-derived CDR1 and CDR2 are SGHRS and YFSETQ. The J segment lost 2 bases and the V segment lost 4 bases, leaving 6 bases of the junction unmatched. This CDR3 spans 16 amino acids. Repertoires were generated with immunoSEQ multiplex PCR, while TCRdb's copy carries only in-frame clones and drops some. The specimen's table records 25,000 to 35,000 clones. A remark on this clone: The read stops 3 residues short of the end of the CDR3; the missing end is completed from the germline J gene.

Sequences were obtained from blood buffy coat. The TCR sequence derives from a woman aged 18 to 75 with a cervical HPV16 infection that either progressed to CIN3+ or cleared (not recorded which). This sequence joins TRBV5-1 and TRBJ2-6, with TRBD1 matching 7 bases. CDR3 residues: CASSADRLTGANVLTF. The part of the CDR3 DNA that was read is TGCGCCAGCAGCGCGGACAGGCTGACTGGGGCCAACGTC.